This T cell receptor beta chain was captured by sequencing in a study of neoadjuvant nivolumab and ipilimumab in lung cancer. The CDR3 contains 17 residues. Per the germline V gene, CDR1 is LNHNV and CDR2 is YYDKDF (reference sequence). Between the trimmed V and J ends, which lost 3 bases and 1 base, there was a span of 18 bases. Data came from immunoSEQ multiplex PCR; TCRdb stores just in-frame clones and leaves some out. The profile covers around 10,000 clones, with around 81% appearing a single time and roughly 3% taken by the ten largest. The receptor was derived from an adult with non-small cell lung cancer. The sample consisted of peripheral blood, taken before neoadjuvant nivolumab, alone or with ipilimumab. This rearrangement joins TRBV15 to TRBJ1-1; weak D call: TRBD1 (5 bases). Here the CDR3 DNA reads TGTGCCACCAGCAGGCCAGCAGGAAGGGGTACGAACACTGAAGCTTTCTTT. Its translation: CATSRPAGRGTNTEAFF.